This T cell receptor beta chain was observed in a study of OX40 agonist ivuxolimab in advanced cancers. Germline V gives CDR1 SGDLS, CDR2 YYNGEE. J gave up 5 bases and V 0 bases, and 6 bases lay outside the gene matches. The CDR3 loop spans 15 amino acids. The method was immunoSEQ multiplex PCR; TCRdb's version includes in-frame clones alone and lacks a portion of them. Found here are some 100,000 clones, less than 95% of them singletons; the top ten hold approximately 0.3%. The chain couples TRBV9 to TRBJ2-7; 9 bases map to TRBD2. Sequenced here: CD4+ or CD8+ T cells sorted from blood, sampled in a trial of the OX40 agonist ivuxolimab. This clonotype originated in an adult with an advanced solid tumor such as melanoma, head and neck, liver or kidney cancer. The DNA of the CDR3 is TGTGCCAGCAGCGTAGGGGGCGGGAGGGGAAACGAGCAGTACTTC. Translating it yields CASSVGGGRGNEQYF.